This TCR beta chain was profiled in a study of T-cell memory formation after mild COVID-19. At the level of the study: Clusters were largely donor specific. Study-level results: Shrinking CD4+ clones resided mostly in CM and EM, and CD8+ ones in EMRA. Day 37-peaking second-wave clones had unconfirmed SARS-CoV-2 specificity.

There are 13 residues in the CDR3. The germline V gene has CDR1 SNHLY and CDR2 FYNNEI. V shed 7 bases, J shed 4 bases, and the junction held 4 bases outside the gene matches. A single record per CDR3 protein comes from TCRdb applying MiXCR to the 5' RACE reads. This table holds a few hundred thousand distinct CDR3 sequences, under 8.5% found once. This clonotype has more than one count but fewer than ten. Its matching antigen is unknown. This TCR came from a man aged 18 to 29 who had mild COVID-19 (a few samples of this study predate the infection). Cell type and time point are not known. The chain joins TRBV2 to TRBJ2-3; 8 nucleotides agree with TRBD1. Sequenced input: PBMCs or a T cell subset sorted from them (not recorded which). The CDR3 spells CASTRGRSDTQYF. As DNA, the CDR3 is TGTGCCAGCACCAGGGGGCGGTCAGATACGCAGTATTTT. Full variable domain (rest looked up from reference TRBV2 and TRBJ2-3): EPEVTQTPSHQVTQMGQEVILRCVPISNHLYFYWYRQILGQKVEFLVSFYNNEISEKSEIFDDQFSVERPDGSNFTLKIRSTKLEDSAMYFCASTRGRSDTQYFGPGTRLTVL.